Listed below are T cell receptor beta chains from one sample, sequenced in a study of blood T cell repertoires in COVID-19. Sequenced by immunoSEQ multiplex PCR; TCRdb stores in-frame clones only, minus some. The table has about 110,000 clones, over 65% seen once. The sample comprised peripheral blood. These receptors came from a woman in her fifties or sixties with acute or convalescent COVID-19. CDR3s include the opening cysteine and the closing phenylalanine or tryptophan. D genes are given only for firm matches. For some rows the clone size is stated as once, few or many, or as a class when expanded; others skip it.

V	J	D	size	DNA	CDR3
TRBV5-4	TRBJ1-4	-	-	TGTGCCAGCAGCCTGGTGGGCGGGGAAAAACTGTTTTTT	CASSLVGGEKLFF
TRBV7-6	TRBJ2-1	-	-	TGTGCCAGCAGCTTAGCGAGGCTAGTCGATGAGCAGTTCTTC	CASSLARLVDEQFF
TRBV5-1	TRBJ2-4	TRBD2	-	TGCGCCAGCGGGGAGGGAAGTTCGGGAAACATTCAGTACTTC	CASGEGSSGNIQYF
TRBV5-4	TRBJ2-2	-	-	TGTGCCAGCAGCTTCACCCGGGGGACCGGGGAGCTGTTTTTT	CASSFTRGTGELFF
TRBV19	TRBJ2-7	-	-	TGTGCCAGTAGTCCGGGCGCCGGGGACGAGCAGTACTTC	CASSPGAGDEQYF
TRBV30	TRBJ2-1	-	once	TGTGCCTGGACACCGGCGCGGGATGCGAGATACAATGAGCAGTTCTTC	CAWTPARDARYNEQFF
TRBV2	TRBJ2-3	-	-	TGTGCCAGCATATCTTCAGGCCCAGATACGCAGTATTTT	CASISSGPDTQYF
TRBV4-3	TRBJ1-4	TRBD1	-	TGCGCCAGCAGCCAAGAAGGGACCGGGACAGTAAATGAAAAACTGTTTTTT	CASSQEGTGTVNEKLFF
TRBV6-6	TRBJ1-1	-	-	TGTGCCACCGTTAGTTCTCAGGGACTCGGTGAAGCTTTCTTT	CATVSSQGLGEAFF
TRBV6-5	TRBJ1-1	-	-	TGTGCCAGCAGAGGCAGGGGGAACACTGAAGCTTTCTTT	CASRGRGNTEAFF
TRBV29-1	TRBJ2-3	-	-	TGCAGCGTTGATAGGGGACTCACAGATACGCAGTATTTT	CSVDRGLTDTQYF
TRBV13	TRBJ2-1	-	-	TGTGCCAGCACCAACGGCGGCGGGGGCTCAAATGAGCAGTTCTTC	CASTNGGGGSNEQFF
TRBV29-1	TRBJ1-4	TRBD1	few	TGCAGCGCACGACAGGGCCCAAGTGAAAAACTGTTTTTT	CSARQGPSEKLFF
TRBV28	TRBJ2-1	-	-	TGTGCCAGCAGTCCGCCACCTAGCCCAGACTCCTACAATGAGCAGTTCTTC	CASSPPPSPDSYNEQFF
TRBV19	TRBJ2-2	-	once	TGTGCCAGTAGTATTCGGGACAAGAACACCGGGGAGCTGTTTTTT	CASSIRDKNTGELFF
TRBV9	TRBJ2-3	TRBD2	-	TGTGCCAGCAGCGTAGCCGTCCAGGTAGCGGGAGCAAAGGATACGCAGTATTTT	CASSVAVQVAGAKDTQYF
TRBV3-1/TRBV3-2	TRBJ2-1	TRBD2	-	TGTGCCAGCAGCCAAGTGGAGCGGGGATACAATGAGCAGTTCTTC	CASSQVERGYNEQFF
TRBV28	TRBJ1-6	TRBD1	-	TGTGCCAGCAGTTCCGGGACAGAAAATTCACCCCTCCACTTT	CASSSGTENSPLHF
TRBV6-4	TRBJ1-1	TRBD1	-	TGTGCCACCACGGCCGGACAGGGAGGGAACACTGAAGCTTTCTTT	CATTAGQGGNTEAFF
TRBV28	TRBJ2-2	-	-	TGTGCCAGCAGGTCAATGGGACACTCGAACACCGGGGAGCTGTTTTTT	CASRSMGHSNTGELFF
TRBV6-5	TRBJ1-4	TRBD1	-	TGTGCCAGCAGAACAGGGGGCGGGGAAAAACTGTTTTTT	CASRTGGGEKLFF
TRBV10-1	TRBJ1-1	TRBD1	-	TGCGCCAGCAGCGGACAGGGGGGTAACACTGAAGCTTTCTTT	CASSGQGGNTEAFF
TRBV9	TRBJ1-2	TRBD1	once	TGTGCCAGCAGCGTTTCCCCAGGGGGCACGCATGGCTACACCTTC	CASSVSPGGTHGYTF
TRBV5-1	TRBJ1-1	TRBD1	-	TGCGCCAGCAGGGTCGACAGGGGGCCTACTGAAGCTTTCTTT	CASRVDRGPTEAFF
TRBV11-2	TRBJ1-1	-	-	TGTGCCAGCAGCTTCTTGACCGCGGGTGAAGCTTTCTTT	CASSFLTAGEAFF
TRBV9	TRBJ1-1	-	-	TGTGCCAGCAGCGTAGCTCCGAACACTGAAGCTTTCTTT	CASSVAPNTEAFF
TRBV7-2	TRBJ2-7	-	-	TGTGCCAGCAGCTTAATGAGTGGCGGGAATAGTTACTACGAGCAGTACTTC	CASSLMSGGNSYYEQYF
TRBV6-6	TRBJ1-4	-	-	TGTGCCAGCAGTTACGAGCGGGCTAAAAATGAAAAACTGTTTTTT	CASSYERAKNEKLFF
TRBV2	TRBJ1-5	TRBD1	-	TGTGCCAGCAGTGGGGGACAGGGAAATCAGCCCCAGCATTTT	CASSGGQGNQPQHF
TRBV11-2	TRBJ1-1	-	-	TGTGCCAGCAGCTTTAATTCTTTGAACACTGAAGCTTTCTTT	CASSFNSLNTEAFF
TRBV2	TRBJ2-7	TRBD2	few	TGTGCCAGCATTGTGGGTAGCGGGAGCTCCTACGAGCAGTACTTC	CASIVGSGSSYEQYF
TRBV10-3	TRBJ1-1	-	-	TGTGCCATCAGTGAGGGGCGGGGCGGTGAAGCTTTCTTT	CAISEGRGGEAFF
TRBV5-1	TRBJ2-1	TRBD2	-	TGCGCCAGCAGCTTGGGGCTAGCGGGGGGTCTCAGCTCCTACAATGAGCAGTTCTTC	CASSLGLAGGLSSYNEQFF
TRBV29-1	TRBJ1-2	-	-	TGCAGCGTTGAGGGGCAGGAGGGCTATGGCTACACCTTC	CSVEGQEGYGYTF
TRBV28	TRBJ1-1	TRBD1	-	TGTGCCAGCAGTTTGGGACAGGTAACAACTGAAGCTTTCTTT	CASSLGQVTTEAFF
TRBV2	TRBJ1-5	-	-	TGTGCCAGCAGTGAAGAGCCCCTACCCAATCAGCCCCAGCATTTT	CASSEEPLPNQPQHF
TRBV4-3	TRBJ2-1	TRBD1	-	TGCGCCAGCAGCCAAACTCCGGGACAGGGCAATGAGCAGTTCTTC	CASSQTPGQGNEQFF
TRBV5-6	TRBJ1-4	-	-	TGTGCCAGCAGCCAAAACCCGGGAACGGGTGAAAAACTGTTTTTT	CASSQNPGTGEKLFF
TRBV5-1	TRBJ1-3	-	-	TGCGCCAGCAGCTTGGGTACCGGGGGGGCCTCTGGAAACACCATATATTTT	CASSLGTGGASGNTIYF
TRBV3-1/TRBV3-2	TRBJ2-7	-	once	TGTGCCAGCAGCAGAGGACAGACCTACGAGCAGTACTTC	CASSRGQTYEQYF
TRBV9	TRBJ1-5	-	-	TGTGCCAGCAGCGTAGCCCCGAATCAGCCCCAGCATTTT	CASSVAPNQPQHF
TRBV5-1	TRBJ1-6	-	-	TGCGCCAGCAGCTTAAGGCCCTTCGGGGCAGGGAGGGACAATAATTCACCCCTCCACTTT	CASSLRPFGAGRDNNSPLHF
TRBV28	TRBJ2-1	TRBD2	-	TGTGCCAGCAGCTCCGATCGACTAGCGGGAGGGCTAAATGAGCAGTTCTTC	CASSSDRLAGGLNEQFF
TRBV28	TRBJ2-7	TRBD1	-	TGTGCCAGCAGACGAACCGGGACAGAGAACCTGTACTTC	CASRRTGTENLYF
TRBV3-1/TRBV3-2	TRBJ2-2	-	-	TGTGCCAGCAGCCAAGGGGCAGGTCGCGGGGAGCTGTTTTTT	CASSQGAGRGELFF
TRBV5-6	TRBJ1-5	-	-	TGTGCCAGCAGCTTCTGGCGGAATAGCCTTAATCAGCCCCAGCATTTT	CASSFWRNSLNQPQHF
TRBV3-1/TRBV3-2	TRBJ2-3	TRBD2	-	TGTGCCAGCAGCCATTTAGCGGGGGGGACAGATACGCAGTATTTT	CASSHLAGGTDTQYF
TRBV29-1	TRBJ2-7	-	-	TGCAGCGTTTATATTGCGGTCGAGCAGTACTTC	CSVYIAVEQYF
TRBV10-3	TRBJ1-5	-	-	TGTGCCATCAGCCCACAGGGCCCGGGGAATCAGCCCCAGCATTTT	CAISPQGPGNQPQHF
TRBV5-1	TRBJ2-2	TRBD1	-	TGCGCCAGCAGAAAAGGGGGCGCAGGCGGGGAGCTGTTTTTT	CASRKGGAGGELFF
TRBV10-3	TRBJ2-7	-	-	TGTGCCATCAGTGAGCGGGACGCGGGGGCGTACGGGCAGTACTTC	CAISERDAGAYGQYF
TRBV9	TRBJ2-7	-	-	TGTGCCAGCAGCAGGACGGAGGCCTACGAGCAGTACTTC	CASSRTEAYEQYF
TRBV5-1	TRBJ1-1	-	-	TGCGCCAGCAGCTGGGCCAGTCAGACTGAAGCTTTCTTT	CASSWASQTEAFF
TRBV11-2	TRBJ2-1	-	-	TGTGCCAGCCGCGGGACAGCGGGCAATGAGCAGTTCTTC	CASRGTAGNEQFF
TRBV5-1	TRBJ1-1	-	once	TGCGCCAGCAGCTTGGGAGAGGTCAGCACTGAAGCTTTCTTT	CASSLGEVSTEAFF
TRBV9	TRBJ2-5	-	-	TGTGCCAGCAGCTTGGGAGACGGGGGAACAGAGACCCAGTACTTC	CASSLGDGGTETQYF
TRBV18	TRBJ2-3	TRBD1	-	TGTGCCAGCTCCCCCCTTGGACAGGTTCTCACAGATACGCAGTATTTT	CASSPLGQVLTDTQYF
TRBV19	TRBJ1-2	-	-	TGTGCCAGTAATCGCCGCTATAACTATGGCTACACCTTC	CASNRRYNYGYTF
TRBV27	TRBJ1-6	-	-	TGTGCCAGCAGTCCGGGACTCAAGGGTTCACCCCTCCACTTT	CASSPGLKGSPLHF
TRBV27	TRBJ1-2	-	-	TGTGCCAGCAGCACCTTCTCGACCGGCGGGTTCTATGGCTACACCTTC	CASSTFSTGGFYGYTF